This T cell receptor beta chain was sequenced in a study of low-dose radiotherapy and immunotherapy resistance in tumors (dated by TCRdb to between 2021 and 2024). Regarding the complete study: Patients in Cohort 1 were given 0.5 Gy per fraction every 2 weeks, and the prescribed total PTV dose was 6.5 Gy. Nivolumab was administered intravenously as a 240 mg flat dose every two weeks, and ipilimumab was administered intravenously at 1 mg/kg every six weeks. Cyclophosphamide 200 mg/m2 was administered intravenously every two weeks, one day before each radiation and immunotherapy administration. Starting on cycle 1 day 1, patients took 300 mg of aspirin by mouth once a day for four cycles. Trial participants were not randomized into treatment groups. Cohort 2 received 1 Gy per fraction every two weeks, with a total of 13 Gy over 26 weeks. The translational analysis covered eight patients: three from the first dose cohort and the first five from the second dose cohort.

Sequencing was carried out with an Illumina HiSeq 2500. To make first-strand cDNA, Superscript III was used along with a set of TRAV- and TRBV-specific primers so that both the TCRalpha and TCRbeta chains were covered. An approximately 20-cycle PCR with Phusion amplified the TCRs, pairing a constant-region primer with the adapter that was attached to the V primers. Isolated mRNA was amplified with the MessageAmp II aRNA Amplification Kit, using a roughly 15-hour in vitro transcription at 37°C. The Dynabeads mRNA DIRECT Purification Kit was used to isolate the mRNA for TCR sequencing. Indexed Illumina adapters were added in a second Phusion PCR of 25 cycles, after which AMPure XP beads were used to purify the products. Concerning the study's data processing: Custom Perl scripts pooled TCR sequences encoding the same protein, removed out-of-frame sequences and computed each clonotype's abundance. TCR sequences supported by only a single read were excluded from analysis. The metrics used to describe the repertoires included Shannon entropy, Gini index, clonality, richness, and the frequency of TCRs shared between repertoires. The public reads were reprocessed in TCRdb via fastp at Q25 and MiXCR, keeping in-frame beta chains. Each CDR3 protein appears once, grouped with its most common genes and DNA. The authors' filters were not applied to this entry. This sample is represented by about 60,000 distinct CDR3 sequences; roughly a quarter of them were singletons. The leading ten clones occupy around 6% of the sample.

This clonotype was counted at least ten times. Its binding antigen is unknown. It has no much larger one-base neighbor in the sample; base qualities were not kept. From a lookup of the germline V gene, CDR1 and CDR2 are SGHRS and YFSETQ. Trimming takes 4 bases from V and 0 bases from J, and the germline ends sit 11 bases apart. Including cysteine and phenylalanine, the CDR3 has 14 amino acids. Only the CDR3 region is kept as DNA, spanning 42 bases read in frame from base 1. In the paper's terms, the time point label means: before trial treatment. The donors took part in RACIN, a single-arm, phase I, dose-escalation trial that combined nivolumab, ipilimumab, aspirin, low-dose cyclophosphamide and low-dose radiotherapy. Eligible patients had advanced, TIL-negative solid tumors.

The TCR comes from a male donor with prostate cancer. Recombination joined TRBV5-1 with TRBJ2-7; the D region may be TRBD1 or TRBD2, each matching 5 bases equally. Sequencing was performed on PBMCs, taken before treatment. The CDR3 loop reads CASSALGVSYEQYF. The nucleotide sequence is given as TGCGCCAGCAGCGCCTTGGGGGTCTCCTACGAGCAGTACTTC.